A single sample is the source of the 10 T cell receptor beta chains below, sequenced in a study of shared clonotypes between healthy human individuals (dated by TCRdb to 2019 to 2021). Receptors were amplified or captured by the immunoSEQ multiplex PCR assay. In its TCRdb copy, this immuneACCESS table keeps in-frame sequences only and misses some clones. Where compared with another copy, unresolved V genes explain less than half of these, and the others have no known cause. The sample table records about 380,000 clones; about 97% of these occur just once. The top ten clonotypes cover around 0.32% of the sample. The specimen was memory CD8+ T cells sorted from blood. This specimen's cell subset or site label, per the study, means: CD45RO+ cells pooled with CCR7-negative TemRA cells. These receptors all come from a man in his thirties or forties in good health.

The rearrangement joins TRBV7-8 to TRBJ1-2; the match to TRBD1 covers 9 bases. V was clipped by 4 bases and J by 8 bases; unmatched bases: 14. The CDR3 runs to 16 residues. The germline gives CDR1 SGHVS, CDR2 FQNEAQ. This chain's CDR3 is CASSSISPGTGKGYTF. CDR3 sequence (DNA): TGTGCCAGCAGCTCGATCTCACCCGGGACAGGGAAAGGCTACACCTTC.

The chain uses TRBV6-1 and TRBJ2-7; D possibly matches TRBD1 or TRBD2 (5 bases each). This CDR3 region has 16 residues. The germline V gene has CDR1 MNHNS and CDR2 SASEGT. V was clipped by 3 bases and J by 0 bases, with 15 bases between them. CDR3 amino acids: CASSERPGTPSYEQYF. In nucleotides, the CDR3 is TGTGCCAGCAGTGAGAGGCCCGGGACCCCCTCCTACGAGCAGTACTTC.

The chain's CDR3 is CASIDPGGNTIYF. CDR3 nucleotides: TGTGCCAGCATCGACCCAGGGGGAAACACCATATATTTT. The chain links TRBV7-9 to TRBJ1-3, with D perhaps TRBD1 (5 bases). The length of the CDR3 is 13 residues. Per the germline V gene, CDR1 is SEHNR and CDR2 is FQNEAQ (reference sequence). Trimming pared 7 bases from V and 4 bases from J, leaving 11 bases between.

The CDR3 DNA follows: TGCGCCAGCACCGCACAGGGGGCCGGATACGAGCAGTACTTC. The encoded protein is CASTAQGAGYEQYF. The chain carries TRBV5-1 and TRBJ2-7; TRBD1 matches at 9 bases. The CDR3 extends over 14 amino acids. Germline loops: CDR1 SGHRS, CDR2 YFSETQ. V lost 6 bases to trimming and J lost 4 bases; unmatched junction nucleotides: 8.

This chain joins TRBV25-1 and TRBJ1-1; D is unclear. Germline V gene data show CDR1 as MGHDK and CDR2 as SYGVNS. Trimming took off 5 bases at V and 0 bases at J, with 1 base between the two ends. CDR3 length: 11 amino acids. The CDR3 spells CASSMNTEAFF. CDR3 sequence (DNA): TGTGCCAGCAGTATGAACACTGAAGCTTTCTTT.

The chain links TRBV29-1 to TRBJ2-5; D is uncertain. Trimming removed 4 bases at V and 1 base at J, with 10 bases between. This CDR3 comprises 13 residues. Germline assignment: CDR1 SQVTM and CDR2 ANQGSEA. The CDR3 here is CSVAPGTQETQYF. CDR3 nucleotides: TGCAGCGTTGCCCCAGGAACCCAAGAGACCCAGTACTTC.

The chain links TRBV5-1 to TRBJ2-4; 7 bases map to TRBD1. Germline V gives CDR1 SGHRS, CDR2 YFSETQ. V trimming: 2 bases; J trimming: 1 base; junction bases outside the gene matches: 0. The CDR3 is 14 amino acids. CDR3 in DNA: TGCGCCAGCAGCTTACAGGGGGCCAAAAACATTCAGTACTTC. The encoded protein is CASSLQGAKNIQYF. The complete variable domain, with remaining parts taken from reference TRBV5-1 and TRBJ2-4, reads KAGVTQTPRYLIKTRGQQVTLSCSPISGHRSVSWYQQTPGQGLQFLFEYFSETQRNKGNFPGRFSGRQFSNSRSEMNVSTLELGDSALYLCASSLQGAKNIQYFGAGTRLSVL.

The rearrangement joins TRBV28 to TRBJ2-7; 11 bases align to TRBD2. This CDR3 region has 15 residues. J was trimmed by 2 bases and V by 7 bases; bases with no gene match: 7. CDR1 and CDR2 (germline): MDHEN, SYDVKM. The CDR3: CASTEGLADAYEQYF. Written as DNA, the CDR3 is TGTGCCAGCACCGAGGGACTAGCGGACGCCTACGAGCAGTACTTC.

This chain links TRBV28 with TRBJ1-3; D unclear. V was trimmed by 6 bases and J by 0 bases, leaving 6 bases between them. The germline CDR1 and CDR2 sequences are MDHEN and SYDVKM. This CDR3 contains 13 residues. The CDR3 sequence is CASRGHSGNTIYF. DNA of the CDR3: TGTGCCAGCAGGGGCCACTCTGGAAACACCATATATTTT.

This chain joins TRBV5-1 and TRBJ2-3; TRBD2 matches at 7 bases. The V and J ends lost 2 bases and 1 base, in that order; junction bases with no gene match: 4. This CDR3 is built from 15 residues. CDR1 and CDR2 (germline): SGHRS, YFSETQ. The CDR3, as DNA: TGCGCCAGCAGCTTAGCGGGACGAGGCACAGATACGCAGTATTTT. Protein product: CASSLAGRGTDTQYF.